The 15 T cell receptor beta chains presented below share a single source sample, sequenced in a study of cytomegalovirus exposure and HLA in healthy donors. PCR used 60 Vbeta primers and 13 Jbeta primers. The protocol was immunoSEQ multiplex PCR, while the TCRdb copy is restricted to in-frame clones and leaves out a portion. The data show approximately 81,000 clones, about 70% seen once. The sample was PBMCs. Receptors originate from a woman between 50 and 59 years old in good health and CMV-seropositive.

The chain employs TRBV5-1 and TRBJ1-1; D might be TRBD1 (6 bases). Per germline, CDR1 SGHRS and CDR2 YFSETQ. The CDR3 is made up of 14 amino acids. The V and J ends lost 6 bases and 4 bases respectively, with 16 bases between them. DNA for the CDR3: TGCGCCAGCATCCCTACGGGAGGGGGCACTGAAGCTTTCTTT. Translation gives CASIPTGGGTEAFF.

The rearrangement joins TRBV15 to TRBJ2-6; D remains unclear. There are 16 residues in the CDR3. Trimming removed 0 bases from V and 0 bases from J, with 6 bases in between. CDR1 LNHNV and CDR2 YYDKDF come from the germline V gene (reference sequence). The DNA for the CDR3 is TGTGCCACCAGCAGAGATAGGAGCTCTGGGGCCAACGTCCTGACTTTC. Translation gives CATSRDRSSGANVLTF.

CDR3 nucleotide sequence: TGTGCCAGCAGAGAAACAGGGGGACCTGAAGCTTTCTTT. Translating it yields CASRETGGPEAFF. V is TRBV14 and J is TRBJ1-1; 8 positions match TRBD1. With V trimmed by 6 bases and J by 6 bases, 6 bases remained unmatched. The CDR3 runs to 13 residues. In germline, CDR1 is SGHDN, CDR2 FVKESK.

This clone was detected a few times. This chain links TRBV5-4 with TRBJ2-6; D possibly corresponds to TRBD2 (7 bases). Germline CDR1 reads SGHNT; CDR2 reads YYREEE (reference sequence). V gave up 3 bases and J gave up 1 base, with 20 bases separating them. The CDR3 length is 19 residues. The CDR3 loop is CASSSPMGGGASGANVLTF. The CDR3 nucleotides read TGTGCCAGCAGCTCTCCTATGGGAGGGGGGGCGTCTGGGGCCAACGTCCTGACTTTC.

V and J are TRBV27 and TRBJ2-7; TRBD1 agrees at 8 bases. Germline trimming cut 5 bases from V and 4 bases from J; bases unmatched to any gene: 7. The CDR3 runs to 14 residues. Looked up from germline, CDR1 is MNHEY and CDR2 is SMNVEV (reference sequence). CDR3 nucleotide sequence: TGTGCCAGCAGTACCGGGACAGGAGGGTACGAGCAGTACTTC. Translation: CASSTGTGGYEQYF.

The rearrangement links TRBV25-1 to TRBJ1-2; no firm D call. Trimming cost V 8 bases and J 1 base, with 14 bases left between them. In germline, CDR1 is MGHDK, CDR2 SYGVNS. The CDR3 spans 14 residues. The CDR3 DNA is TGTGCCAGCGCTTTAGATCCTCATAACTATGGCTACACCTTC. Amino acid sequence: CASALDPHNYGYTF.

The chain links TRBV19 to TRBJ1-5, with 8 positions matching TRBD1. After removal of 2 bases from V and 2 bases from J, the junction contained 2 bases not matched to a gene. Germline loops: CDR1 LNHDA, CDR2 SQIVND (reference sequence). The CDR3 contains 15 residues. CDR3 amino acids: CASSIMGQGNQPQHF. CDR3 nucleotide sequence: TGTGCCAGTAGTATAATGGGACAGGGCAATCAGCCCCAGCATTTT.

This clone has a single count. The CDR3 is CATRPGESYNEQFF. The CDR3 DNA sequence: TGTGCCACCCGTCCGGGAGAGTCCTACAATGAGCAGTTCTTC. The chain uses TRBV10-3 and TRBJ2-1; D is possibly TRBD2 (6 bases). The germline CDR1 and CDR2 sequences are ENHRY and SYGVKD. V dropped 10 bases and J dropped 1 base, with 14 bases sitting between them. This CDR3 has 14 amino acids.

The chain joins TRBV7-9 to TRBJ2-7; D may be TRBD2 (5 bases). Germline CDR1 and CDR2: SEHNR and FQNEAQ (reference sequence). The CDR3 consists of 14 residues. Trimming took 1 base from V and 7 from J, leaving 14 bases between them. The CDR3 loop reads CASSLGGARDEQYF. CDR3 in DNA: TGTGCCAGCAGCTTAGGCGGAGCACGGGATGAGCAGTACTTC.

The chain couples TRBV19 to TRBJ2-5; possible D gene TRBD1, 7 bases. Germline loops: CDR1 LNHDA, CDR2 SQIVND (reference sequence). Trimming removed 0 bases from V and 2 bases from J, with 10 bases in between. The CDR3 length is 15 residues. CDR3 sequence reads: CASSIEGGQQETQYF. CDR3 bases: TGTGCCAGTAGTATAGAGGGGGGACAGCAAGAGACCCAGTACTTC.

The chain is built from TRBV25-1 and TRBJ1-1, with D tentatively TRBD1 (6 bases). CDR3 length equals 12 residues. Germline V gives CDR1 MGHDK, CDR2 SYGVNS. Trimming took 3 bases from V and 11 from J, leaving 13 bases between them. CDR3 sequence (DNA): TGTGCCAGCAGTGATAGGGGGTATCAGGCTTTCTTT. Encoded protein: CASSDRGYQAFF.

This rearrangement joins TRBV10-3 to TRBJ1-1; D is perhaps TRBD1 (5 bases). The germline V and J ends were trimmed by 3 bases and 5 bases, with 13 bases remaining between them. Per germline, CDR1 ENHRY and CDR2 SYGVKD. The CDR3 extends over 14 amino acids. The chain's CDR3 is CAISEIQEGTEAFF. The CDR3 coding sequence is TGTGCCATCAGTGAAATCCAGGAGGGGACTGAAGCTTTCTTT.

The genes are TRBV9 and TRBJ2-1, with 14 bases lining up with TRBD2. The V gene end was trimmed by 2 bases and the J gene end by 7 bases; junction bases not matched to a gene: 17. This CDR3 spans 20 amino acids. Germline CDR1 is SGDLS and CDR2 is YYNGEE. CDR3 DNA sequence: TGTGCCAGCAGCGTTCCCATCGTGGGGGGACTAGCGGGAGCTCAGAATGAGCAGTTCTTC. Residues: CASSVPIVGGLAGAQNEQFF.

This chain links TRBV6-1 with TRBJ2-1; 7 nucleotides agree with TRBD2. V dropped 3 bases and J dropped 2; count of bases not matched to a gene: 13. This CDR3 has 18 residues. CDR1 is MNHNS, CDR2 SASEGT, per germline. The CDR3 nucleotides read TGTGCCAGCAGTGAGGCCCCCTGGCGGGAGACCCCCTACAATGAGCAGTTCTTC. This encodes CASSEAPWRETPYNEQFF.

In DNA form, the CDR3 reads TGTGCCAGCAGCGGGCCTAGCGGAGGCTCCTACAATGAGCAGTTCTTC. Residues: CASSGPSGGSYNEQFF. The gene calls are TRBV9 and TRBJ2-1; 7 bases line up with TRBD2. This CDR3 has 16 amino acids. J gave up 0 bases and V 3 bases, and 6 bases lay outside the gene matches. Germline V CDR1 and CDR2: SGDLS, YYNGEE.